The clone carrying this TCR beta chain has just one count. Its antigen is undetermined. CDR1 is SEHNR and CDR2 is FQNEAQ in the germline V gene (reference sequence). The CDR3 spans 17 residues. With V trimmed by 2 bases and J by 7 bases, 11 bases remained unmatched. Execution of the assay was at deep level. Generated by immunoSEQ multiplex PCR, the TCRdb table keeps only in-frame clones and is missing some. This sample has roughly 380,000 clones, with 90% to 98% found just once. The source of the sample is a study of shared clonotypes between healthy human individuals. Overall study findings and caveats: As a rule, naive subsets had a larger estimated richness than memory subsets.

This chain uses TRBV7-9 with TRBJ2-1; 10 nucleotides line up with TRBD2. The sample taken for sequencing was memory CD8+ T cells sorted from blood. Regarding subset: CD45RO+ cells pooled with CCR7-negative TemRA cells. The sequence derives from a man aged 25-45 years in good health. CDR3 in DNA: TGTGCCAGCAGCTTAAAAGGCAAAGGACTAGCGGATAATGAGCAGTTCTTC. Translation gives CASSLKGKGLADNEQFF.